The TCR beta chain under discussion was sequenced for a study of T cell responses to AZD1222 COVID-19 vaccine. Study-wide points: A rise in Spike-specific TCR breadth and depth followed two AZD1222 doses. Repertoire sampling occurred only after the peak T cell response. Mostly white British, mostly female donors; authors suggested clonal diversity may be underestimated.

Repertoires were generated with immunoSEQ multiplex PCR, while TCRdb's copy carries only in-frame clones and drops some. The sample carries around 100,000 clones, roughly 91% recorded once. This clone was detected only a few times. Its antigen remains unidentified. There are 15 residues in the CDR3. The V gene lost 3 bases and the J gene lost 2 bases, with 11 bases spanning the gap. Germline CDR1 and CDR2: MNHEY and SMNVEV (reference sequence). V and J are TRBV27 and TRBJ1-5; D is uncertain. The sequencing here drew on peripheral blood, taken on day 0 of AZD1222 vaccination. This receptor was taken from an adult in good health. The DNA of the CDR3 is TGTGCCAGCAGTTTCAAGGGAAGAGGCAATCAGCCCCAGCATTTT. This encodes CASSFKGRGNQPQHF.